These 28 T cell receptor beta chains came from one sample sequenced in a study of T-cell memory formation after mild COVID-19. TCRdb re-derived calls from the 5' RACE reads in MiXCR, one entry per CDR3 protein. The sample has about 150,000 distinct CDR3 sequences; 6% to 6.5% are singletons. The sample consisted of PBMCs or a T cell subset sorted from them (not recorded which). Every receptor here comes from an adult woman who had mild COVID-19 (a few samples of this study predate the infection). Cell type and time point are not known.

The chain uses TRBV10-3 and TRBJ2-3; TRBD1 agrees at 8 bases. The ends lost 6 bases at V and 3 bases at J; junction bases unmatched: 14. The CDR3 is made up of 17 amino acids. CDR1 is ENHRY, CDR2 SYGVKD, per germline. Here the CDR3 DNA reads TGTGCCATCAGATCACGGACAGGGACGGCCCTGACAGATACGCAGTATTTT. This translates into CAIRSRTGTALTDTQYF.

This clonotype was detected ten times or more. This chain connects TRBV25-1 to TRBJ2-1; 8 nucleotides match TRBD2. Per the germline V gene, CDR1 is MGHDK and CDR2 is SYGVNS. Unmatched junction bases numbered 5, after V lost 3 bases and J lost 10 bases. The CDR3 has 13 amino acids. The CDR3 spells CASSDLTSGEQFF. The CDR3 region has the DNA TGTGCCAGCAGTGATCTAACTAGCGGAGAGCAGTTCTTC.

This clonotype was observed many times. The gene calls are TRBV4-1 and TRBJ2-2; D is unclear. Germline CDR1 reads MGHRA; CDR2 reads YSYEKL. V gave up 1 base and J gave up 1 base, with 7 bases separating them. The CDR3 runs to 15 residues. The DNA of the CDR3 is TGCGCCAGCAGCCAAGTTCCTGGGAACACCGGGGAGCTGTTTTTT. The encoded protein is CASSQVPGNTGELFF.

The rearrangement uses TRBV19 and TRBJ1-1; D is undetermined. V was clipped by 8 bases and J by 5 bases, with 6 bases between them. Germline lookup yields CDR1 LNHDA and CDR2 SQIVND (reference sequence). This CDR3 has 10 amino acids. Here the CDR3 DNA reads TGTGCCAGTGGTTTAACTGAAGCTTTCTTT. Protein sequence: CASGLTEAFF.

This clonotype has a handful of counts. This chain uses TRBV18 with TRBJ2-3; TRBD2 might be the D (5 bases). CDR3 size: 13 residues. In germline, CDR1 is KGHSH, CDR2 LQKENI. Trimming stripped 8 bases from V and 5 bases from J, with 14 bases between. CDR3 protein: CASIIGLRDTQYF. CDR3 DNA sequence: TGTGCCAGCATCATTGGACTGCGAGATACGCAGTATTTT.

In its sample, this clonotype was seen many times. The gene calls are TRBV7-9 and TRBJ2-5; perhaps TRBD2 as D (6 bases). The germline gives CDR1 SEHNR, CDR2 FQNEAQ (reference sequence). With 8 bases removed from V and 5 bases from J, the gap between germline ends came to 12 bases. The CDR3 is made up of 12 amino acids. CDR3 nucleotide sequence: TGTGCCAGCGGCCGGGCGGGGGAGACCCAGTACTTC. This sequence encodes CASGRAGETQYF.

This clonotype showed up many times. CDR3 sequence: CAISGGQDQETQYF. CDR3 sequence (DNA): TGTGCCATCAGTGGGGGACAGGACCAAGAGACCCAGTACTTC. J is TRBJ2-5 and V is TRBV10-3; 8 positions agree with TRBD1. Germline loops: CDR1 ENHRY, CDR2 SYGVKD. The CDR3 is made up of 14 amino acids. V was pared by 4 bases and J by 0 bases, with 1 base of the junction left unmatched.

This clonotype was seen repeatedly, ten times or more. The J gene is TRBJ2-1, the V gene TRBV5-1; 9 positions agree with TRBD2. The CDR3 totals 17 residues. V lost 1 base and J lost 8; bases outside the gene matches: 13. The germline V gene has CDR1 SGHRS and CDR2 YFSETQ. The CDR3 sequence is CASSLLLAGSRVDEQFF. Here the CDR3 DNA reads TGCGCCAGCAGCTTGCTACTAGCGGGTTCTCGGGTCGATGAGCAGTTCTTC.

This clonotype has ten or more counts. V usage is TRBV4-1 and J usage is TRBJ1-1; 9 positions agree with TRBD1. CDR1 MGHRA and CDR2 YSYEKL come from the germline V gene. This CDR3 is 15 amino acids long. Trimming removed 1 base from V and 4 bases from J; junction bases left unmatched: 4. The CDR3 spells CASSQAGQGFTEAFF. CDR3 sequence (DNA): TGCGCCAGCAGCCAAGCCGGACAGGGGTTCACTGAAGCTTTCTTT.

This clonotype was counted many times. The chain uses TRBV19 and TRBJ2-1; D unresolved. V was cut by 6 bases and J by 0 bases, with 9 bases left in between. The CDR3 extends over 14 amino acids. The germline V gene encodes CDR1 LNHDA and CDR2 SQIVND (reference sequence). Here the CDR3 reads CASSRKSSYNEQFF. The CDR3 DNA reads TGTGCCAGTAGCCGGAAAAGCTCCTACAATGAGCAGTTCTTC.

In its sample, this clonotype was seen many times. The V call is TRBV20-1, the J call TRBJ2-7, with 7 bases matching TRBD2. J lost 0 bases, V lost 3 bases, and 2 bases had no gene match. The CDR3 is made up of 13 amino acids. Germline V gives CDR1 DFQATT, CDR2 SNEGSKA (reference sequence). CDR3 sequence reads: CSARGGTSYEQYF. In DNA, the CDR3 is TGCAGTGCTAGGGGAGGGACCTCCTACGAGCAGTACTTC.

This clonotype was counted ten times or more. This chain uses TRBV12-3 or TRBV12-4 with TRBJ1-6, with 7 bases aligning to TRBD1. The CDR3 runs to 14 residues. Trimming cost V 4 bases and J 8 bases; bases outside gene matches: 5. The CDR3 sequence is CASSSTGRDSPLHF. In DNA, the CDR3 is TGTGCCAGCAGTTCGACAGGGAGAGATTCACCCCTCCACTTT.

The V gene is TRBV6-6, the J gene TRBJ2-7, with 8 bases identical to TRBD1. Germline V gives CDR1 MNHNY, CDR2 SVGAGI (reference sequence). The CDR3 sequence is 16 residues long. J was trimmed by 0 bases and V by 2 bases; bases with no gene match: 6. DNA for the CDR3: TGTGCCAGCAGTTACCACGGACAGGGCAGCTCCTACGAGCAGTACTTC. Amino acids: CASSYHGQGSSYEQYF.

This clonotype was seen repeatedly, ten times or more. The CDR3 sequence: CASSLVSGENEQFF. CDR3 nucleotides: TGTGCCAGCAGCTTGGTGTCAGGGGAAAATGAGCAGTTCTTC. V and J are TRBV5-6 and TRBJ2-1; maybe TRBD1 (6 bases). Trimming took off 0 bases at V and 7 bases at J, with 11 bases between the two ends. The CDR3 is 14 amino acids. Per the germline V gene, CDR1 is SGHDT and CDR2 is YYEEEE.

This clonotype was recorded many times. This sequence joins TRBV4-2 and TRBJ2-3; 9 bases are shared with TRBD2. CDR1 is LGHNA and CDR2 is YNFKEQ in the germline V gene. After removal of 1 base from V and 6 bases from J, the junction contained 8 bases not matched to a gene. The CDR3 consists of 16 residues. DNA of the CDR3: TGTGCCAGCAGCCAAGCACAGACTAGCGGTGGGGATACGCAGTATTTT. Translation gives CASSQAQTSGGDTQYF.

This clonotype has ten or more counts. CDR3 residues: CSASKTGNNNSPLHF. The CDR3, as DNA: TGCAGTGCTAGTAAGACAGGGAATAATAATTCACCCCTCCACTTT. The chain is built from TRBV20-1 and TRBJ1-6; 7 nucleotides align to TRBD1. There are 15 residues in the CDR3. J was trimmed by 5 bases and V by 3 bases; bases with no gene match: 7. Per germline, CDR1 DFQATT and CDR2 SNEGSKA (reference sequence).

This clonotype came up many times. This chain joins TRBV9 and TRBJ2-1, with 16 bases aligning to TRBD2. V lost 4 bases and J lost 3; bases outside the gene matches: 13. Germline V gives CDR1 SGDLS, CDR2 YYNGEE. The CDR3 length is 20 residues. The DNA for the CDR3 is TGTGCCAGCAGCCGTAGTGGAGCGGGACTAGCGGGAGGGCTCTACAATGAGCAGTTCTTC. Protein sequence: CASSRSGAGLAGGLYNEQFF.

This chain uses TRBV7-6 with TRBJ2-7; D is undetermined. The CDR3 loop spans 13 amino acids. CDR1 is SGHVS, CDR2 FNYEAQ, per germline. The ends were cut back, 5 bases at V and 3 bases at J, with 11 bases in the middle. CDR3 loop: CASSRHDIYEQYF. CDR3 DNA: TGTGCCAGCAGCCGTCATGACATCTACGAGCAGTACTTC.

This clonotype occurred many times. V and J are TRBV2 and TRBJ1-1, with a possible D match to TRBD1 (5 bases). Trimming removed 10 bases at V and 6 bases at J, with 12 bases between. This CDR3 spans 11 amino acids. CDR1 is SNHLY and CDR2 is FYNNEI in the germline V gene. CDR3 DNA: TGTGCCAACTTCAGGGTTGCTGAAGCTTTCTTT. Amino acids: CANFRVAEAFF. Full variable domain (remainder filled in from reference TRBV2 and TRBJ1-1): EPEVTQTPSHQVTQMGQEVILRCVPISNHLYFYWYRQILGQKVEFLVSFYNNEISEKSEIFDDQFSVERPDGSNFTLKIRSTKLEDSAMYFCANFRVAEAFFGQGTRLTVV.

This clonotype was counted ten times or more. The V gene is TRBV29-1, the J gene TRBJ1-2; a weak D match, TRBD1 (6 bases). This CDR3 is built from 12 residues. CDR1 is SQVTM, CDR2 ANQGSEA, per germline. V was clipped by 7 bases and J by 8 bases, with 17 bases between them. The CDR3 region has the DNA TGCAGCGAGGCCGGTTCCCAGGGGGGCTACACCTTC. Residues: CSEAGSQGGYTF.

The rearrangement joins TRBV3-1 to TRBJ2-1; tentative D call: TRBD2 (6 bases). V lost 2 bases, J lost 8 bases, and 13 bases lay in between. Germline CDR1 is LGHDT and CDR2 is YNNKEL (reference sequence). This CDR3 contains 14 residues. The CDR3 reads CASSQSGVPHEQFF. The CDR3 coding sequence is TGTGCCAGCAGCCAATCGGGAGTCCCCCATGAGCAGTTCTTC.

This chain links TRBV7-2 with TRBJ2-3, with TRBD2 matching over 10 bases. After removal of 5 bases from V and 2 bases from J, the junction contained 10 bases not matched to a gene. From germline, CDR1 is SGHTA and CDR2 FQGNSA. The CDR3 is 17 amino acids. In DNA, the CDR3 is TGTGCCAGCAGCCGCACGACTAGCGGGTACAACACAGATACGCAGTATTTT. This encodes CASSRTTSGYNTDTQYF.

In its sample, this clonotype was seen many times. This rearrangement joins TRBV20-1 to TRBJ1-5, with D unclear. Per the germline V gene, CDR1 is DFQATT and CDR2 is SNEGSKA (reference sequence). CDR3 size: 14 residues. The germline V and J ends were trimmed by 0 bases and 2 bases, with 8 bases remaining between them. Written as DNA, the CDR3 is TGCAGTGCTAGAGACCTCGGAGGCAATCAGCCCCAGCATTTT. Its protein product is CSARDLGGNQPQHF.

This clonotype was detected many times. This rearrangement joins TRBV30 to TRBJ1-1; D unresolved. The CDR3 length is 14 residues. Trimming pared 0 bases from V and 1 base from J, leaving 9 bases between. Per the germline V gene, CDR1 is GTSNPN and CDR2 is SVGIG (reference sequence). The CDR3 nucleotides are TGTGCCTGGAGTGTACTCTCGCCGAACACTGAAGCTTTCTTT. Translation gives CAWSVLSPNTEAFF.

The V and J genes are TRBV21-1 and TRBJ2-1; the table's TRBD2 call for D was not verified on the DNA. TRBV21-1 is listed as a pseudogene. This CDR3 is 19 amino acids long. The DNA for the CDR3 is TGTGCCAGCACCCCCCCCCGGCTAGCGGGAGGGGTCTCCTACAATGAGCAGTTCTTC. Translated: CASTPPRLAGGVSYNEQFF.

The V call is TRBV7-3, the J call TRBJ1-2; 7 bases fit TRBD1. The J segment lost 6 bases and the V segment lost 0 bases, leaving 1 base of the junction unmatched. The CDR3 runs to 13 residues. The V gene's germline CDR1 is SGHTA and CDR2 FQGTGA. The CDR3 bases are TGTGCCAGCAGCTTAACAGGGACAGATGGCTACACCTTC. Its translation is CASSLTGTDGYTF.

This clonotype was counted at least ten times. The rearrangement uses TRBV2 and TRBJ2-5; D is unresolved. Per the germline V gene, CDR1 is SNHLY and CDR2 is FYNNEI. The CDR3 sequence is 12 residues long. Between the trimmed V and J ends, which lost 5 bases and 7 bases, there was a span of 11 bases. Written as DNA, the CDR3 is TGTGCCAGCAGTCCTAGAATTGGGACCCAGTACTTC. Its protein is CASSPRIGTQYF.

This clonotype has a handful of counts. This sequence joins TRBV7-9 and TRBJ1-5; possible D gene TRBD1, 5 bases. Trimming took 0 bases from V and 2 from J, leaving 11 bases between them. CDR1 is SEHNR and CDR2 is FQNEAQ in the germline V gene (reference sequence). The CDR3 covers 16 residues. The CDR3 region is CASSLAGPVGNQPQHF. CDR3 sequence (DNA): TGTGCCAGCAGCTTAGCGGGGCCGGTGGGCAATCAGCCCCAGCATTTT.